These 18 T cell receptor beta chains were sequenced from one sample in a study of human T cells and chemical hapten exposure. As to time point: patch test 1, 2 weeks after DPC sensitization. Treatment in this sample: therapeutic diphenylcyclopropenone sensitization with weekly scalp DPC. TCRdb analysed the RACE reads with MiXCR anew, one entry per CDR3 protein. The sample consists of fewer than 100,000 distinct CDR3 sequences, approximately 10% of them appearing once. The specimen comprised whole blood, sampled in connection with sensitization to the hapten diphenylcyclopropenone (DPC). The source of these receptors is a woman in her sixties or seventies with alopecia areata. Some clones in this sample may be carry-over from other donors' samples.

This clonotype was seen many times. The chain recombines TRBV12-3 or TRBV12-4 with TRBJ1-2; 9 nucleotides match TRBD1. V gave up 7 bases and J gave up 8 bases; unmatched junction bases: 14. The CDR3 covers 15 residues. The CDR3 bases are TGTGCCAGCAATCCCGGGGAGGGGACAGGGCAAGGCTACACCTTC. Translation: CASNPGEGTGQGYTF.

This clonotype was observed at least ten times. The CDR3: CASSQAVEAPLHF. CDR3 nucleotides: TGCGCCAGCAGCCAAGCCGTCGAGGCACCCCTCCACTTT. V usage is TRBV4-1 and J usage is TRBJ1-6, with no clear D. Germline V CDR1 and CDR2: MGHRA, YSYEKL. CDR3 size: 13 residues. V lost 1 base and J lost 11, with 9 bases in between.

A few counts support this clonotype. This chain uses TRBV4-1 with TRBJ1-3; TRBD1 matches at 7 bases. The V gene end was trimmed by 3 bases and the J gene end by 3 bases; junction bases not matched to a gene: 11. CDR3 size: 17 residues. The germline CDR1 and CDR2 sequences are MGHRA and YSYEKL. The chain's CDR3 is CASSQDTTGMSGNTIYF. The CDR3, as DNA: TGCGCCAGCAGCCAGGATACGACAGGGATGAGTGGAAACACCATATATTTT.

This clonotype was seen many times. The rearrangement uses TRBV9 and TRBJ1-2; D perhaps matches TRBD1 (6 bases). This CDR3 spans 15 amino acids. From germline, CDR1 is SGDLS and CDR2 YYNGEE. V was pared by 4 bases and J by 0 bases, with 13 bases between. CDR3 in DNA: TGTGCCAGCAGCCAGGGGCAGCCAGCTAACTATGGCTACACCTTC. It specifies CASSQGQPANYGYTF. Using reference TRBV9 and TRBJ1-2 for the parts outside the CDR3, the full variable domain is DSGVTQTPKHLITATGQRVTLRCSPRSGDLSVYWYQQSLDQGLQFLIQYYNGEERAKGNILERFSAQQFPDLHSELNLSSLELGDSALYFCASSQGQPANYGYTFGSGTRLTVV.

This clonotype was seen a handful of times. V usage is TRBV7-9 and J usage is TRBJ2-7, with 11 bases that match TRBD2. The germline V gene encodes CDR1 SEHNR and CDR2 FQNEAQ (reference sequence). The trim removed 7 bases at V and 3 bases at J, leaving 5 bases unmatched. There are 14 residues in the CDR3. In nucleotides, the CDR3 is TGTGCCAGCACTCCCGGGACTAGCGGCTACGAGCAGTACTTC. Translating it yields CASTPGTSGYEQYF.

The chain uses TRBV2 and TRBJ2-1; D unresolved. Trimming stripped 8 bases from V and 0 bases from J, with 8 bases between. Germline V CDR1 and CDR2: SNHLY, FYNNEI. CDR3 size: 13 residues. Here the CDR3 reads CASSASSYNEQFF. The CDR3 bases are TGTGCCAGCTCCGCAAGCTCCTACAATGAGCAGTTCTTC.

This clonotype has a count of ten or more. This chain uses TRBV7-6 with TRBJ1-2; TRBD1 might be the D (6 bases). V lost 4 bases and J lost 8, with 17 bases in between. Germline V gene data show CDR1 as SGHVS and CDR2 as FNYEAQ. The CDR3 sequence is 14 residues long. CDR3 sequence (DNA): TGTGCCAGCAGCTCGGCGTCGGGGGGCCGGGGCTACACCTTC. This encodes CASSSASGGRGYTF.

This clonotype appeared many times. This rearrangement joins TRBV3-1 to TRBJ1-2, with a possible D match to TRBD1 (6 bases). V dropped 4 bases and J dropped 0 bases, with 15 bases sitting between them. The V gene's germline CDR1 is LGHDT and CDR2 YNNKEL (reference sequence). CDR3 length: 16 amino acids. This CDR3 is CASSPTLTGSNYGYTF. CDR3 nucleotide sequence: TGTGCCAGCAGCCCTACACTGACAGGCTCTAACTATGGCTACACCTTC.

This sequence joins TRBV7-3 and TRBJ2-4; D remains unclear. Germline values: CDR1 SGHTA, CDR2 FQGTGA. Trimming pared 5 bases from V and 8 bases from J, leaving 13 bases between. The CDR3 consists of 13 residues. The CDR3 DNA reads as TGTGCCAGCAGCCGCAACAGTATGGACATTCAGTACTTC. It specifies CASSRNSMDIQYF. Filled out from reference TRBV7-3 and TRBJ2-4, the complete variable domain reads GAGVSQTPSNKVTEKGKYVELRCDPISGHTALYWYRQSLGQGPEFLIYFQGTGAADDSGLPNDRFFAVRPEGSVSTLKIQRTERGDSAVYLCASSRNSMDIQYFGAGTRLSVL.

The table lists this clonotype with many counts. The genes are TRBV5-1 and TRBJ2-7, with 7 positions matching TRBD1. This CDR3 has 13 residues. Trimming removed 4 bases from V and 3 bases from J; junction bases left unmatched: 4. Germline assignment: CDR1 SGHRS and CDR2 YFSETQ. Here the CDR3 reads CASSNGQDYEQYF. The CDR3 DNA is TGCGCCAGCAGCAATGGACAGGACTACGAGCAGTACTTC.

The sample holds one count of this clonotype. This chain links TRBV2 with TRBJ1-5, with D tentatively TRBD1 (5 bases). CDR3 size: 16 residues. Germline CDR1 is SNHLY and CDR2 is FYNNEI. V was clipped by 7 bases and J by 1 base, with 17 bases between them. CDR3 DNA sequence: TGTGCCAGCACCCCGGGAGGGGCCGAGAGCAATCAGCCCCAGCATTTT. Its protein is CASTPGGAESNQPQHF. Supplemented by reference TRBV2 and TRBJ1-5, the full variable domain reads EPEVTQTPSHQVTQMGQEVILRCVPISNHLYFYWYRQILGQKVEFLVSFYNNEISEKSEIFDDQFSVERPDGSNFTLKIRSTKLEDSAMYFCASTPGGAESNQPQHFGDGTRLSIL.

This clonotype was detected only a few times. J is TRBJ1-2 and V is TRBV29-1, with D tentatively TRBD1 (5 bases). Looked up from germline, CDR1 is SQVTM and CDR2 is ANQGSEA. The CDR3 has 11 residues. V shed 4 bases and J shed 8 bases, with 11 bases lying between them. The CDR3 here is CSVGGARGYTF. The DNA for the CDR3 is TGCAGCGTTGGCGGGGCTCGCGGCTACACCTTC.

This clonotype was counted many times. The chain carries TRBV23-1 and TRBJ1-5, with 9 bases that match TRBD1. TRBV23-1 is an ORF, and what it does is uncertain. This CDR3 has 15 amino acids. The trim removed 3 bases at V and 4 bases at J, leaving 4 bases unmatched. The CDR3 here is CASSHPGQGNQPQHF. CDR3 bases: TGCGCCAGCAGTCACCCGGGACAGGGAAATCAGCCCCAGCATTTT.

The CDR3 nucleotides are TGCGCCAGCAGCAGACCCGCCGGCCAAGAGACCCAGTACTTC. Its protein is CASSRPAGQETQYF. The J gene is TRBJ2-5, the V gene TRBV5-1; D ambiguous. Germline CDR1 SGHRS, CDR2 YFSETQ. The length of the CDR3 is 14 residues. Trimming cost V 4 bases and J 1 base, with 11 bases left between them.

This clonotype came up many times. The chain is built from TRBV7-6 and TRBJ2-7; D is undetermined. The CDR3 consists of 15 residues. Per germline, CDR1 SGHVS and CDR2 FNYEAQ. With 1 base removed from V and 2 bases from J, the gap between germline ends came to 12 bases. The CDR3 is CASSLGVTETYEQYF. The CDR3 DNA sequence: TGTGCCAGCAGCTTAGGAGTTACGGAAACCTACGAGCAGTACTTC.

This clonotype was recorded at least ten times. The chain is built from TRBV7-9 and TRBJ1-4; the D is unclear. In germline, CDR1 is SEHNR, CDR2 FQNEAQ (reference sequence). Trimming removed 2 bases at V and 5 bases at J, with 9 bases between. The CDR3 is 14 residues long. The CDR3 region has the DNA TGTGCCAGCAGCTTACAACTGGGAAATGAAAAACTGTTTTTT. Protein: CASSLQLGNEKLFF.

This clonotype has ten or more counts. V and J are TRBV10-2 and TRBJ2-7; 10 nucleotides agree with TRBD1. The junction had 11 bases not matched to a gene; V was cut back by 10 bases and J by 5 bases. The CDR3 is 14 amino acids. Germline V lookup: CDR1 WSHSY, CDR2 SAAADI. This CDR3 is CATRTAGQGNEQYF. The CDR3, as DNA: TGCGCCACTAGAACGGCGGGACAGGGGAACGAGCAGTACTTC.

The chain carries TRBV5-5 and TRBJ2-1; D not certain. The CDR3 sequence is 13 residues long. Germline CDR1 is SGHKS and CDR2 is YYEKEE (reference sequence). Trimming took off 1 base at V and 7 bases at J, with 9 bases between the two ends. The CDR3 DNA follows: TGTGCCAGCAGCTTGTGGGTTGGTAATGAGCAGTTCTTC. Encoded protein: CASSLWVGNEQFF. The full variable domain, in which reference TRBV5-5 and TRBJ2-1 provide the parts outside the CDR3, is DAGVTQSPTHLIKTRGQQVTLRCSPISGHKSVSWYQQVLGQGPQFIFQYYEKEERGRGNFPDRFSARQFPNYSSELNVNALLLGDSALYLCASSLWVGNEQFFGPGTRLTVL.